This T cell receptor beta chain was captured by sequencing in a study of cytomegalovirus exposure and HLA in healthy donors. Study findings and constraints: According to a later analysis, most TCR beta chains associated with CMV appeared HLA-restricted. For most TCR beta V segments, an earlier analysis put the productive rate at about 87% or about 30% of the time. Investigators reported some 150 TCR beta chains as tied to cytomegalovirus.

The primer mix had 60 Vbeta and 13 Jbeta primers. Sequenced by immunoSEQ multiplex PCR; TCRdb stores in-frame clones only, minus some. The sample yields roughly 120,000 clones, 70% to 85% seen once. Worth noting for this clone: Its specificity is unknown.

Input material: PBMCs. The sequence was obtained from a man aged 50 to 60 in good health and CMV-seropositive.

The CDR3 DNA is TGTGCCGGTACGACAGGCCGCTACGAGCAGTACTTC. Its protein product is CAGTTGRYEQYF. The gene calls are TRBV30 and TRBJ2-7, with D tentatively TRBD1 (6 bases). This CDR3 region has 12 residues. CDR1 GTSNPN and CDR2 SVGIG come from the germline V gene (reference sequence). V lost 8 bases to trimming and J lost 3 bases, with 14 bases between them.